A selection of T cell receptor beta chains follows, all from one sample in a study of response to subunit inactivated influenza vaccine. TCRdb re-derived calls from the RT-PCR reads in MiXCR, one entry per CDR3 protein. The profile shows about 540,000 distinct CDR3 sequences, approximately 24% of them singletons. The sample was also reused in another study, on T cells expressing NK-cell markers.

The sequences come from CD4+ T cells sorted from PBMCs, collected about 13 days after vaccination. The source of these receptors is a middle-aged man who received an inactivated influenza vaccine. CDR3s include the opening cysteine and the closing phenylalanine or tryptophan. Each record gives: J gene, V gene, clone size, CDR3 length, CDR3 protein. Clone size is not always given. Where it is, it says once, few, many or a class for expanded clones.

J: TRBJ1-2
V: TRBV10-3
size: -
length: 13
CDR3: CAITPRQGQGYTF

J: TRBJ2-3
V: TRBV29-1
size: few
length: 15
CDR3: CSVEKTGLWADTQYF

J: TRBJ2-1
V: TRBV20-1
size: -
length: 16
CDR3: CSARWGLAGAYNEQFF

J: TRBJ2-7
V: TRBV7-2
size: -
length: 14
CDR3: CASSLGSVSYEQYF

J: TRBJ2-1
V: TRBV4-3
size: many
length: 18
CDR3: CASSQDLGGGKYLNEQFF

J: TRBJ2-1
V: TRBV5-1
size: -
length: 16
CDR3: CASSLVGLAGLRAAFF

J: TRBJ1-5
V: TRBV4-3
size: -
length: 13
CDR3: CASSPGLGGAQHF

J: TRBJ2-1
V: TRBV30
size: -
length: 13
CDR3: CAWSPLADNEQFF

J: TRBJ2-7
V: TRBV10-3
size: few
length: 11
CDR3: CAGGGPYEQYF

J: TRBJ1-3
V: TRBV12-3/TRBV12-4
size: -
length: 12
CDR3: CASRVSGNTIYF

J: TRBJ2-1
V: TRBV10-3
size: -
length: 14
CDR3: CAISESPPYNEQFF

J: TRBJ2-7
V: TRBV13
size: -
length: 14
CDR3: CASCYGRASYEQYF

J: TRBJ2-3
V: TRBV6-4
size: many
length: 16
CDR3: CASSARSSGTTDTQYF

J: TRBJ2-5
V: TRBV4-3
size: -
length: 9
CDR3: CATFETQYF

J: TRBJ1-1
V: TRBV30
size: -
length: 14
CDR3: CAWSVYRVNTEAFF

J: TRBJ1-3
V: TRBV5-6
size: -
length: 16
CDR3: CASSLSGTVYGNTIYF

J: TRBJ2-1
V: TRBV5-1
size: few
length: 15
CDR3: CASSLTWGLWNEQFF

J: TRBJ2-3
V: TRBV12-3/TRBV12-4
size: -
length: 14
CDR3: CASSQQGAGDTQYF

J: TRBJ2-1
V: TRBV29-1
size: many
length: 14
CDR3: CSAKWVVRNNEQFF

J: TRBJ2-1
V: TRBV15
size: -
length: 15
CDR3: CATSRDLRLYNEQFF

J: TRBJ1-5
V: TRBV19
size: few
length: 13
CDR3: CASSIGGNQPQHF

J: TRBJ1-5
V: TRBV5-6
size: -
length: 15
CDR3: CASSFRWGRNQPQHF

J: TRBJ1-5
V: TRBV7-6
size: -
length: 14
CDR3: CASSETQGNQPQHF

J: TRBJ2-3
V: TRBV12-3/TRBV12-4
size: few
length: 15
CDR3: CASSSTSGGGDTQYF

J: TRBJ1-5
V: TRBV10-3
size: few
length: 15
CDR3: CAISESDRGRQPQHF

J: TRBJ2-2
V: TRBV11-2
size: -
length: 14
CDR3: CASSSLRSTGELFF